These T cell receptor beta chains were read from a single sample in a study of T cell responses to AZD1222 COVID-19 vaccine. Clones were read by immunoSEQ multiplex PCR, and TCRdb kept only the in-frame ones, dropping some. The table has about 120,000 clones, 70% to 90% seen once. The sample in question was peripheral blood, obtained 28 days after the second AZD1222 dose. The source is an adult who received the AZD1222 COVID-19 vaccine. CDR3s include the opening cysteine and the closing phenylalanine or tryptophan. The D gene is left open where the match is weak. Only some rows state a clone size, as once, few, many or a class for expanded clones.

J,V,size,D,DNA,CDR3
TRBJ2-7,TRBV27,once,TRBD2,TGTGCCAGCAGTCGGGGGGGGCAGGGGACCCAGCAGTACTTC,CASSRGGQGTQQYF
TRBJ1-2,TRBV7-3,.,TRBD1,TGTGCCAGCAGCCTAGGACAGGCAAGGGGCTACACCTTC,CASSLGQARGYTF
TRBJ2-2,TRBV13,.,.,TGTGCCAGCAGCTTAGAAGGGACGGCCGGGGAGCTGTTTTTT,CASSLEGTAGELFF
TRBJ1-2,TRBV29-1,.,TRBD1,TGCAGCGTTGAAGGGGACAGGAAGATACCTAACTATGGCTACACCTTC,CSVEGDRKIPNYGYTF
TRBJ2-1,TRBV7-2,.,TRBD2,TGTGCCCGGTCGGACCTAGCGGGAATTAGTCGCCTTCCTTACAATGAGCAGTTCTTC,CARSDLAGISRLPYNEQFF
TRBJ2-5,TRBV2,few,.,TGTGCCAGCAGTGGCTTGGACATCCTACAAGAGACCCAGTACTTC,CASSGLDILQETQYF
TRBJ2-7,TRBV19,.,TRBD1,TGTGCCAGTAGTATAGGGGTAGGGGGCGCGGACGAGCAGTACTTC,CASSIGVGGADEQYF
TRBJ1-2,TRBV7-3,.,TRBD1,TGTGCCAGCAGCTCCGGACAGGGGGCGATGGGCTACACCTTC,CASSSGQGAMGYTF
TRBJ2-1,TRBV19,.,TRBD1,TGTGCCAGTAGTATGGACAGGGGCTCCTACAATGAGCAGTTCTTC,CASSMDRGSYNEQFF
TRBJ1-2,TRBV9,.,.,TGTGCCAGCAGCGAGAGTTCCGGGGAGGCTAACTATGGCTACACCTTC,CASSESSGEANYGYTF
TRBJ2-7,TRBV5-5,.,.,TGTGCCAGCAGCTCGTACACCAACTCCTACGAGCAGTACTTC,CASSSYTNSYEQYF
TRBJ2-1,TRBV7-9,.,.,TGTGCCAGCAGCCTCTCAGGGTCCTACAATGAGCAGTTCTTC,CASSLSGSYNEQFF
TRBJ1-5,TRBV28,.,.,TGTGCCAGCAGTTTATGGGCGGAGGGGCGGCCCCAGCATTTT,CASSLWAEGRPQHF
TRBJ2-7,TRBV27,.,TRBD1,TGTGCCAGCAGTCCATACCGCGGGACAGGGGTCTACGAGCAGTACTTC,CASSPYRGTGVYEQYF
TRBJ2-7,TRBV5-6,once,.,TGTGCCAGCAGCCGCGAAAGCTCCTACGAGCAGTACTTC,CASSRESSYEQYF
TRBJ2-3,TRBV11-2,once,TRBD2,TGTGCCAGCGTCCGGCGAGGACTAGCGGGAGCAGATACGCAGTATTTT,CASVRRGLAGADTQYF
TRBJ2-3,TRBV7-2,.,TRBD2,TGTGCCAGCAGCTTAGCGACCGGGGGGGGAGCCCACACAGATACGCAGTATTTT,CASSLATGGGAHTDTQYF
TRBJ2-7,TRBV7-3,.,TRBD1,TGTGCCAGCAGCTTGGAGGGGACAGGCCCCTACGAGCAGTACTTC,CASSLEGTGPYEQYF
TRBJ2-2,TRBV5-6,once,.,TGTGCCAGCAGCTCTTCGGACCTCACCGGGGAGCTGTTTTTT,CASSSSDLTGELFF
TRBJ1-1,TRBV3-1/TRBV3-2,.,.,TGTGCCAGCAGCCAATCCGGTTTGAACACTGAAGCTTTCTTT,CASSQSGLNTEAFF
TRBJ2-3,TRBV7-2,.,.,TGTGCCAGCAGCTTTGCACGAGATACGCAGTATTTT,CASSFARDTQYF
TRBJ1-5,TRBV28,.,TRBD1,TGTGCCACCCGGGACAGATACAATCAGCCCCAGCATTTT,CATRDRYNQPQHF
TRBJ2-1,TRBV4-2,.,.,TGTGCCAGCAGCCAAGAGGATGAGGGCTACAATGAGCAGTTCTTC,CASSQEDEGYNEQFF
TRBJ2-1,TRBV7-9,.,.,TGTGCCAGCAGCTTAGCGAGGCAGGGCAATGAGCAGTTCTTC,CASSLARQGNEQFF
TRBJ2-2,TRBV19,.,.,TGTGCCAGTAGTATCTCTGGGGGGATGGCCGGGGAGCTGTTTTTT,CASSISGGMAGELFF
TRBJ2-5,TRBV11-2,.,TRBD2,TGTGCCAGCACCGAACTAGGAGTCGGGGGGGAGACCCAGTACTTC,CASTELGVGGETQYF
TRBJ1-1,TRBV7-3,.,.,TGTGCCAGCAGCTTTTGGGGATCGTGGACTGAAGCTTTCTTT,CASSFWGSWTEAFF
TRBJ1-4,TRBV18,.,.,TGTGCCAGCTCATCGACTACACCGAATGAAAAACTGTTTTTT,CASSSTTPNEKLFF